A single sample is the source of the 29 T cell receptor beta chains below, sequenced in a study of OX40 agonist ivuxolimab in advanced cancers. Method: immunoSEQ multiplex PCR; TCRdb's copy keeps in-frame clones and lacks some. The sample contains 55,000 to 75,000 clones, around 84% of which appear only once. This specimen consisted of CD4+ or CD8+ T cells sorted from blood, obtained in a trial of the OX40 agonist ivuxolimab. The receptors come from an adult with an advanced solid tumor such as melanoma, head and neck, liver or kidney cancer.

V and J are TRBV29-1 and TRBJ2-3; D not certain. Germline V lookup: CDR1 SQVTM, CDR2 ANQGSEA. The V end lost 4 bases, the J end lost 4 bases, and 6 bases lay between the germline ends. This CDR3 comprises 11 residues. This chain's CDR3 is CSVGPADTQYF. For the CDR3, the DNA is TGCAGCGTTGGTCCCGCAGATACGCAGTATTTT.

The chain recombines TRBV30 with TRBJ1-1; possibly TRBD1 for D (6 bases). V lost 1 base and J lost 3, with 15 bases in between. Per germline, CDR1 GTSNPN and CDR2 SVGIG (reference sequence). The CDR3 has 15 residues. CDR3 nucleotide sequence: TGTGCCTGGAGTGGCCCTCGGGGGGCGCACACTGAAGCTTTCTTT. Translation gives CAWSGPRGAHTEAFF.

A single count supports this clone. V gene TRBV10-3 combines with J gene TRBJ2-5; D is undetermined. The CDR3 spans 12 residues. V was trimmed by 3 bases and J by 1 base, leaving 3 bases between them. The V gene's germline CDR1 is ENHRY and CDR2 SYGVKD. CDR3 bases: TGTGCCATCAGTGAACCCCAAGAGACCCAGTACTTC. Residues: CAISEPQETQYF.

V gene TRBV5-4 combines with J gene TRBJ2-5, with 8 bases lining up with TRBD1. The CDR3 length is 16 residues. V lost 3 bases to trimming and J lost 2 bases; unmatched junction nucleotides: 9. The germline V gene has CDR1 SGHNT and CDR2 YYREEE (reference sequence). CDR3 residues: CASSSPQHRGQETQYF. Here the CDR3 DNA reads TGTGCCAGCAGCTCCCCTCAACACAGGGGGCAAGAGACCCAGTACTTC.

This chain joins TRBV5-1 and TRBJ1-6; 11 bases match TRBD1. CDR3 size: 15 residues. Germline values: CDR1 SGHRS, CDR2 YFSETQ. V was pared by 4 bases and J by 8 bases, with 5 bases of the junction left unmatched. The CDR3 protein is CASSGDRGRDSPLHF. The CDR3 DNA is TGCGCCAGCAGCGGGGACAGGGGGAGAGATTCACCCCTCCACTTT.

The chain combines TRBV5-1 with TRBJ2-7, with D possibly called TRBD1 or TRBD2 (5 bases each). V was pared by 2 bases and J by 7 bases, with 13 bases between. This CDR3 is 13 amino acids long. Germline values: CDR1 SGHRS, CDR2 YFSETQ. CDR3 in DNA: TGCGCCAGCAGCTTCTCAGGGACCTGGGAGCAGTACTTC. Translating it yields CASSFSGTWEQYF.

The chain combines TRBV18 with TRBJ2-3; 8 bases are shared with TRBD1. J gave up 3 bases and V 6 bases, and 8 bases lay outside the gene matches. CDR3 length equals 15 residues. Germline CDR1 reads KGHSH; CDR2 reads LQKENI. This CDR3 is CASSLSTGGTDTQYF. In DNA, the CDR3 is TGTGCCAGCTCCCTTAGTACAGGGGGTACAGATACGCAGTATTTT.

This sequence joins TRBV7-2 and TRBJ2-3, with D hard to call. The germline CDR1 and CDR2 sequences are SGHTA and FQGNSA. V lost 2 bases, J lost 4 bases, and 4 bases lay in between. This CDR3 region has 12 residues. CDR3 bases: TGTGCCAGCAGCTTACCCGCAGATACGCAGTATTTT. Translated, it gives CASSLPADTQYF.

This sequence joins TRBV18 and TRBJ1-2, with a possible D match to TRBD1 (5 bases). Trimming cost V 3 bases and J 4 bases, with 9 bases left between them. The germline CDR1 and CDR2 sequences are KGHSH and LQKENI. The CDR3 has 13 amino acids. The CDR3 DNA sequence: TGTGCCAGCTCACCCCAGGGCCCCTATGGCTACACCTTC. Translation: CASSPQGPYGYTF.

This clone appeared a few times. This rearrangement joins TRBV28 to TRBJ2-6; no reliable D call. This CDR3 is built from 15 residues. Germline-derived CDR1 and CDR2 are MDHEN and SYDVKM. With 2 bases removed from V and 2 bases from J, the gap between germline ends came to 7 bases. The CDR3 loop is CASSLMVPGANVLTF. The DNA for the CDR3 is TGTGCCAGCAGTTTAATGGTACCTGGGGCCAACGTCCTGACTTTC.

This sequence joins TRBV27 and TRBJ2-7, with D possibly TRBD2 on 6 matching bases. V shed 6 bases and J shed 4 bases, with 22 bases lying between them. This CDR3 comprises 16 residues. Germline V lookup: CDR1 MNHEY, CDR2 SMNVEV (reference sequence). CDR3 nucleotide sequence: TGTGCCAGCAGCTTTGGTCCGGGAGCCAACAATTACGAGCAGTACTTC. Translating gives CASSFGPGANNYEQYF.

This sequence joins TRBV11-3 and TRBJ2-2; tentatively, D is TRBD1 (6 bases). Germline V gene lookup returns CDR1 SGHNT and CDR2 YENEEA. The V and J ends lost 2 bases and 4 bases respectively, with 8 bases between them. The CDR3 spans 14 residues. Written as DNA, the CDR3 is TGTGCCAGCAGCTTAAAAGGGGGCACCGGGGAGCTGTTTTTT. Its translation is CASSLKGGTGELFF.

This sequence joins TRBV30 and TRBJ2-3; 9 bases match TRBD2. Germline V gene sequence: CDR1 GTSNPN, CDR2 SVGIG (reference sequence). V trimming: 3 bases; J trimming: 4 bases; junction bases outside the gene matches: 5. This CDR3 spans 14 amino acids. CDR3 nucleotide sequence: TGTGCCTGGAGGGCAGCGGGGGGCGCAGATACGCAGTATTTT. This sequence encodes CAWRAAGGADTQYF.

The V gene is TRBV28, the J gene TRBJ1-1, with a weak D call TRBD1 (6 bases). The CDR3 is 14 amino acids. Germline values: CDR1 MDHEN, CDR2 SYDVKM. V shed 2 bases and J shed 5 bases, with 12 bases lying between them. The CDR3 bases are TGTGCCAGCAGTTTAAGGGGGGCGTCGACTGAAGCTTTCTTT. This encodes CASSLRGASTEAFF.

The chain links TRBV5-4 to TRBJ2-7; the D gene is possibly TRBD1 (5 bases). Germline V gives CDR1 SGHNT, CDR2 YYREEE (reference sequence). CDR3 length: 15 residues. The V gene lost 4 bases and the J gene lost 0 bases, with 14 bases spanning the gap. CDR3 coding DNA: TGTGCCAGCAGCAGAACGGACATTCCCTCCTACGAGCAGTACTTC. Translated, it gives CASSRTDIPSYEQYF.

The chain has TRBV27 and TRBJ1-2, with 10 bases aligning to TRBD1. Germline V CDR1 and CDR2: MNHEY, SMNVEV (reference sequence). Germline trimming cut 4 bases from V and 4 bases from J; bases unmatched to any gene: 6. The CDR3 extends over 15 amino acids. This CDR3 is CASSSQRDRGYGYTF. CDR3 bases: TGTGCCAGCAGTTCGCAAAGGGACAGGGGCTATGGCTACACCTTC.

The gene calls are TRBV28 and TRBJ2-6, with D perhaps TRBD1 (6 bases). Trimming left V 2 bases short and J 4 bases short, with 9 bases between. This CDR3 is 15 amino acids long. Germline V CDR1 and CDR2: MDHEN, SYDVKM. The DNA of the CDR3 is TGTGCCAGCAGTTTAGGGGGCGCGGGGGCCAACGTCCTGACTTTC. Translating gives CASSLGGAGANVLTF.

The chain recombines TRBV25-1 with TRBJ1-2; D is unclear. The CDR3 has 13 amino acids. The germline V gene encodes CDR1 MGHDK and CDR2 SYGVNS. V was pared by 2 bases and J by 0 bases, with 4 bases between. CDR3 in DNA: TGTGCCAGCAGTGAAGTGGCTAACTATGGCTACACCTTC. It specifies CASSEVANYGYTF.

The J gene is TRBJ2-5, the V gene TRBV18; no reliable D call. V was trimmed by 3 bases and J by 7 bases, leaving 6 bases between them. Germline assignment: CDR1 KGHSH and CDR2 LQKENI. The CDR3 totals 11 residues. CDR3: CASSPGGTQYF. CDR3 bases: TGTGCCAGCTCACCGGGCGGGACCCAGTACTTC.

The V and J genes are TRBV27 and TRBJ2-7; D is perhaps TRBD1 (6 bases). Between the trimmed V and J ends, which lost 6 bases and 6 bases, there was a span of 18 bases. This CDR3 is built from 14 residues. Germline CDR1 and CDR2: MNHEY and SMNVEV (reference sequence). The CDR3 loop reads CASSSAQGRSEQYF. In nucleotides, the CDR3 is TGTGCCAGCAGCTCCGCACAGGGAAGAAGCGAGCAGTACTTC.

The chain combines TRBV6-6 with TRBJ1-5; D call uncertain. The CDR3 is 15 amino acids. Germline V gene sequence: CDR1 MNHNY, CDR2 SVGAGI (reference sequence). Trimming pared 6 bases from V and 4 bases from J, leaving 16 bases between. The CDR3 sequence: CASSFLRATNQPQHF. For the CDR3, the DNA is TGTGCCAGCAGCTTCCTAAGGGCCACTAATCAGCCCCAGCATTTT.

The chain is built from TRBV7-2 and TRBJ2-1; D is perhaps TRBD2 (6 bases). This CDR3 comprises 15 residues. Germline CDR1 SGHTA, CDR2 FQGNSA. Trimming pared 0 bases from V and 10 bases from J, leaving 16 bases between. CDR3 sequence: CASSLAATGAKEQFF. DNA for the CDR3: TGTGCCAGCAGCTTAGCTGCTACGGGAGCGAAGGAGCAGTTCTTC.

The chain couples TRBV18 to TRBJ1-1; perhaps TRBD1 as D (6 bases). V shed 5 bases and J shed 3 bases, with 13 bases lying between them. This CDR3 spans 14 amino acids. Germline assignment: CDR1 KGHSH and CDR2 LQKENI. The CDR3 DNA is TGTGCCAGCTCATCACAGGGTGTGGACACTGAAGCTTTCTTT. Encoded protein: CASSSQGVDTEAFF.

The chain recombines TRBV18 with TRBJ2-7, with 9 bases that match TRBD2. The trim removed 3 bases at V and 5 bases at J, leaving 2 bases unmatched. This CDR3 has 13 residues. Germline assignment: CDR1 KGHSH and CDR2 LQKENI. For the CDR3, the DNA is TGTGCCAGCTCACCCGGGACTAGCAACGAGCAGTACTTC. Encoded protein: CASSPGTSNEQYF.

This clone has just a few counts. This chain uses TRBV29-1 with TRBJ1-5; D is uncertain. The CDR3 extends over 14 amino acids. Looked up from germline, CDR1 is SQVTM and CDR2 is ANQGSEA. V was trimmed by 4 bases and J by 1 base, leaving 11 bases between them. CDR3 bases: TGCAGCGTTGGTGTAGGATCCAGCAATCAGCCCCAGCATTTT. Its translation is CSVGVGSSNQPQHF.

The chain employs TRBV18 and TRBJ2-1; D not certain. Trimming took 0 bases from V and 7 from J, leaving 7 bases between them. Looked up from germline, CDR1 is KGHSH and CDR2 is LQKENI. The CDR3 runs to 13 residues. The CDR3 DNA reads as TGTGCCAGCTCACCACCTAACTCAAATGAGCAGTTCTTC. Encoded protein: CASSPPNSNEQFF.

This chain joins TRBV7-6 and TRBJ1-5, with TRBD1 as a possible D gene (5 bases). Germline CDR1 SGHVS, CDR2 FNYEAQ. The CDR3 is 13 amino acids. Trimming took off 4 bases at V and 7 bases at J, with 11 bases between the two ends. CDR3: CASSSRGGQPQHF. The CDR3 nucleotides are TGTGCCAGCAGCTCTCGTGGGGGGCAGCCCCAGCATTTT. Filled out from reference TRBV7-6 and TRBJ1-5, the complete variable domain reads GAGVSQSPRYKVTKRGQDVALRCDPISGHVSLYWYRQALGQGPEFLTYFNYEAQQDKSGLPNDRFSAERPEGSISTLTIQRTEQRDSAMYRCASSSRGGQPQHFGDGTRLSIL.

V and J are TRBV28 and TRBJ2-1; D gene unclear. The germline V and J ends were trimmed by 8 bases and 1 base, with 6 bases remaining between them. The CDR3 consists of 12 residues. The germline V gene has CDR1 MDHEN and CDR2 SYDVKM. This chain's CDR3 is CASGPSYNEQFF. The CDR3 bases are TGTGCCAGCGGGCCGTCCTACAATGAGCAGTTCTTC.

The chain combines TRBV4-1 with TRBJ2-7, with 9 bases fitting TRBD2. Germline values: CDR1 MGHRA, CDR2 YSYEKL. The J segment lost 1 base and the V segment lost 2 bases, leaving 6 bases of the junction unmatched. The CDR3 loop spans 16 amino acids. The CDR3, as DNA: TGCGCCAGCAGCCAACACACCCTAGCGGGGTCCTACGAGCAGTACTTC. As protein: CASSQHTLAGSYEQYF.